A single sample gave rise to the 15 T cell receptor beta chains below, sequenced in a study of blood T cell repertoires in COVID-19. The method was immunoSEQ multiplex PCR; TCRdb's version includes in-frame clones alone and lacks a portion of them. Here the sample spans about 100,000 clones, 82% being singletons. Material for sequencing was peripheral blood. All receptors come from a man aged 55 to 69 with acute or convalescent COVID-19.

The gene calls are TRBV19 and TRBJ2-2, with no clear D. V was trimmed by 7 bases and J by 1 base, leaving 10 bases between them. Germline assignment: CDR1 LNHDA and CDR2 SQIVND (reference sequence). The CDR3 has 14 residues. The CDR3 DNA is TGTGCCAGTATAAATAGAGGGAACACCGGGGAGCTGTTTTTT. The encoded protein is CASINRGNTGELFF.

The count of this clone is one. This sequence joins TRBV18 and TRBJ1-2; 8 nucleotides agree with TRBD1. V dropped 3 bases and J dropped 2; count of bases not matched to a gene: 2. The CDR3 is 14 residues long. Germline CDR1 and CDR2: KGHSH and LQKENI. The CDR3 protein is CASSPDRENYGYTF. CDR3 bases: TGTGCCAGCTCACCGGACAGGGAGAACTATGGCTACACCTTC.

This clone was detected once. This chain uses TRBV15 with TRBJ1-2, with 7 bases fitting TRBD1. Germline CDR1 reads LNHNV; CDR2 reads YYDKDF (reference sequence). V shed 5 bases and J 5 bases; nucleotides not matched to a gene: 2. The CDR3 is 12 amino acids. The CDR3 here is CATSRQGYGYTF. The CDR3 nucleotides are TGTGCCACCAGCCGACAGGGTTATGGCTACACCTTC.

V is TRBV11-2 and J is TRBJ2-1, with D maybe TRBD1 (6 bases). V was cut by 5 bases and J by 5 bases, with 13 bases left in between. This CDR3 has 14 residues. Per the germline V gene, CDR1 is SGHAT and CDR2 is FQNNGV. CDR3 DNA: TGTGCCAGCAGCCCTACAGGGTCGAACAATGAGCAGTTCTTC. It yields the protein CASSPTGSNNEQFF.

The chain recombines TRBV7-3 with TRBJ2-1, with D unclear. The length of the CDR3 is 15 residues. Germline lookup yields CDR1 SGHTA and CDR2 FQGTGA. V was cut by 4 bases and J by 0 bases, with 10 bases left in between. CDR3: CASSSNTNSYNEQFF. The CDR3 bases are TGTGCCAGCAGCTCGAACACCAACTCCTACAATGAGCAGTTCTTC. The whole variable domain, filled in from reference TRBV7-3 and TRBJ2-1, reads GAGVSQTPSNKVTEKGKYVELRCDPISGHTALYWYRQSLGQGPEFLIYFQGTGAADDSGLPNDRFFAVRPEGSVSTLKIQRTERGDSAVYLCASSSNTNSYNEQFFGPGTRLTVL.

This clone was observed many times. This chain joins TRBV4-2 and TRBJ2-1, with TRBD2 as a possible D gene (6 bases). Per the germline V gene, CDR1 is LGHNA and CDR2 is YNFKEQ. Trimming took 0 bases from V and 4 from J, leaving 16 bases between them. This CDR3 comprises 17 residues. The CDR3 protein is CASSQDTGALPYNEQFF. The CDR3 DNA reads as TGTGCCAGCAGCCAAGATACGGGAGCCCTCCCATACAATGAGCAGTTCTTC.

The CDR3, as DNA: TGTGCCAGCAGTGAAGGCGCGGGACTAGCGGGGGGGCCTCAGTTCTTC. Protein sequence: CASSEGAGLAGGPQFF. This chain links TRBV6-4 with TRBJ2-1; 16 bases agree with TRBD2. There are 16 residues in the CDR3. Looked up from germline, CDR1 is MRHNA and CDR2 is SNTAGT. Unmatched junction bases numbered 9, after V lost 3 bases and J lost 13 bases.

The chain uses TRBV5-1 and TRBJ2-5; 13 bases align to TRBD2. V shed 6 bases, J shed 3 bases, and the junction held 5 bases outside the gene matches. This CDR3 comprises 15 residues. CDR1 and CDR2 from the germline V gene are SGHRS and YFSETQ. The CDR3 region is CASTTGLAGEETQYF. The CDR3 nucleotides read TGCGCCAGCACCACCGGACTAGCGGGGGAAGAGACCCAGTACTTC.

The chain carries TRBV6-2 or TRBV6-3 and TRBJ1-1; weak D call: TRBD1 (5 bases). The CDR3 has 15 amino acids. The germline gives CDR1 MNHEY, CDR2 SVGEGT. V lost 5 bases, J lost 0 bases, and 13 bases lay in between. The CDR3 DNA sequence: TGTGCCAGCAGTAGGCAGCGGGGGATGAACACTGAAGCTTTCTTT. As protein: CASSRQRGMNTEAFF.

This clone was detected only once. The chain uses TRBV2 and TRBJ2-1, with a possible D match to TRBD1 (5 bases). The V gene's germline CDR1 is SNHLY and CDR2 FYNNEI. This CDR3 has 14 residues. V lost 6 bases, J lost 6 bases, and 15 bases lay in between. CDR3 residues: CASSASSRVNEQFF. In nucleotides, the CDR3 is TGTGCCAGCAGCGCATCCTCCAGGGTCAATGAGCAGTTCTTC.

In this sample, this clone turned up once. The gene calls are TRBV19 and TRBJ1-5, with D hard to call. The CDR3 has 13 amino acids. V gave up 1 base and J gave up 6 bases, with 7 bases separating them. Looked up from germline, CDR1 is LNHDA and CDR2 is SQIVND (reference sequence). Here the CDR3 DNA reads TGTGCCAGTAGTATAGCGAGGGTTCAGCCCCAGCATTTT. Translating it yields CASSIARVQPQHF.

The chain uses TRBV20-1 and TRBJ1-2; 7 bases map to TRBD1. The CDR3 totals 11 residues. Trimming took 5 bases from V and 7 from J; bases not matched to a gene: 4. CDR1 is DFQATT, CDR2 SNEGSKA, per germline (reference sequence). The CDR3 is CSAATGFGYTF. CDR3 bases: TGCAGTGCTGCGACAGGGTTTGGCTACACCTTC.

The chain couples TRBV15 to TRBJ1-2; D gene unclear. The V gene lost 3 bases and the J gene lost 8 bases, with 13 bases spanning the gap. The CDR3 is 13 residues long. Germline V gene data show CDR1 as LNHNV and CDR2 as YYDKDF (reference sequence). The CDR3 DNA reads as TGTGCCACCAGCAGCTACGTCTTAGCCGGCTACACCTTC. This sequence encodes CATSSYVLAGYTF.

This clone was detected once. The chain uses TRBV7-3 and TRBJ2-3; the match to TRBD1 covers 9 bases. CDR1 SGHTA and CDR2 FQGTGA come from the germline V gene. CDR3 length: 15 residues. J lost 5 bases, V lost 5 bases, and 8 bases had no gene match. CDR3 loop: CASSLTGGYVDTQYF. The CDR3 DNA sequence: TGTGCCAGCAGCCTTACAGGGGGCTACGTAGATACGCAGTATTTT.

This chain links TRBV7-6 with TRBJ2-1; 10 bases fit TRBD1. This CDR3 comprises 17 residues. The germline CDR1 and CDR2 sequences are SGHVS and FNYEAQ. V lost 5 bases to trimming and J lost 5 bases; unmatched junction nucleotides: 12. CDR3 in DNA: TGTGCCAGCAGCAAAACGCCGGGACAGGGGTACGACAATGAGCAGTTCTTC. Its protein is CASSKTPGQGYDNEQFF.